The clone carrying this TCR beta chain was detected many times. The sample comes from a study of blood T cell repertoires in COVID-19. Study context: COVID-19 samples, acute and convalescent, were from the United States, Italy and Spain. Nucleic acid was either cDNA or gDNA, and it came from T cells, B-cell-depleted T cells, or PBMCs.

Source study methods: Nucleated cell number was recorded as an estimate derived from reference gene primer amplification. Produced via immunoSEQ multiplex PCR; TCRdb's table is partial and in-frame only. V, J and clone size derive from that table, while D and trimming were established from the DNA sequence. This table holds about 160,000 clones, less than 85% found once. Seattle patients were enrolled while actively infected and followed longitudinally. What was sequenced was peripheral blood. The source of this sequence is a woman between 35 and 50 years old with COVID-19, enrolled during active disease.

CDR3 sequence reads: CASSRTGGGETQYF. The CDR3 DNA reads TGTGCCAGCAGCCGAACAGGGGGCGGCGAGACCCAGTACTTC. V gene TRBV11-2 combines with J gene TRBJ2-5, with TRBD1 matching over 9 bases. The CDR3 consists of 14 residues. The V gene end was trimmed by 5 bases and the J gene end by 5 bases; junction bases not matched to a gene: 6. Germline loops: CDR1 SGHAT, CDR2 FQNNGV.